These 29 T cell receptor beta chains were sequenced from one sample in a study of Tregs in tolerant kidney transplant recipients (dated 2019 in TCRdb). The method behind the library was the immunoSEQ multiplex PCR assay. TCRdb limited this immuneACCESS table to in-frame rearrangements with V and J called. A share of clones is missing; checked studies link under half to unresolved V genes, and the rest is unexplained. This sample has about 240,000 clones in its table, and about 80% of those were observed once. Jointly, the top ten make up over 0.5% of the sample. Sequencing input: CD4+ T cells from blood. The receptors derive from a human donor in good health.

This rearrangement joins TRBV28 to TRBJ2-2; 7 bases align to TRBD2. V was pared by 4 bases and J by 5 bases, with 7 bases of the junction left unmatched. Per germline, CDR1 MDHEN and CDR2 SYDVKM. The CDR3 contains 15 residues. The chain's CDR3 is CASSSNRGGTGELFF. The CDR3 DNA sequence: TGTGCCAGCAGTTCGAATAGGGGAGGGACCGGGGAGCTGTTTTTT.

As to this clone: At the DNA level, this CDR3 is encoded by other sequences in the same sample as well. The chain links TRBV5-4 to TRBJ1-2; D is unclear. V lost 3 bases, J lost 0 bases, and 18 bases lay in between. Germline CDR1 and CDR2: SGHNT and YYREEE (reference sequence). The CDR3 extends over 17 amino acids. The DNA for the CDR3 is TGTGCCAGCAGCTGGCCGCGTGGTGGAACAGCTAACTATGGCTACACCTTC. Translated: CASSWPRGGTANYGYTF.

The CDR3 DNA is TGTGCCAGCAGCGGCGATCGTGGGGACACTGAAGCTTTCTTT. Translation: CASSGDRGDTEAFF. V usage is TRBV9 and J usage is TRBJ1-1; no reliable D call. The CDR3 is 14 residues long. Germline-derived CDR1 and CDR2 are SGDLS and YYNGEE. Trimming took 3 bases from V and 3 from J, leaving 12 bases between them.

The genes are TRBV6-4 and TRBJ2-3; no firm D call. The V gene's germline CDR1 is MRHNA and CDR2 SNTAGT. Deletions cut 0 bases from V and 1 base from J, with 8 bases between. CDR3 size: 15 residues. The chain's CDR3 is CASSDSALRTDTQYF. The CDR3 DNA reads TGTGCCAGCAGTGACTCGGCGCTCCGCACAGATACGCAGTATTTT.

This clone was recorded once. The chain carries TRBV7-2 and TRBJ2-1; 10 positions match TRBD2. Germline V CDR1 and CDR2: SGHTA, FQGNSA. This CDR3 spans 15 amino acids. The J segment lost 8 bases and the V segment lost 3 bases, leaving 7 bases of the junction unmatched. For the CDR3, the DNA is TGTGCCAGCAGCTTTGCTAGCGGGAGACGGGATGAGCAGTTCTTC. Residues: CASSFASGRRDEQFF.

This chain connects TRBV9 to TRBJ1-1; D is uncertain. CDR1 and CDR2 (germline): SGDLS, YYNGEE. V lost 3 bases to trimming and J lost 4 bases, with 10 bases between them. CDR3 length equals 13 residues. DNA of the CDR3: TGTGCCAGCAGCGAGGCGTCCGGCACTGAAGCTTTCTTT. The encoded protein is CASSEASGTEAFF.

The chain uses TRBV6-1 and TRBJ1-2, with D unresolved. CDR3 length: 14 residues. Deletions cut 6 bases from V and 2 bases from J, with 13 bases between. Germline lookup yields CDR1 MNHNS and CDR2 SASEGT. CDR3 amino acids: CASREHDRNYGYTF. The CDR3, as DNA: TGTGCCAGCAGGGAACATGACCGCAACTATGGCTACACCTTC.

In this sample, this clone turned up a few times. The CDR3 region has the DNA TGTGCCAGCAGCAAATCCCTCCGGGACTCCCTCTGTGGCTACACCTTC. Protein product: CASSKSLRDSLCGYTF. This chain uses TRBV21-1 with TRBJ1-2. TRBV21-1 is marked as a pseudogene. The CDR3 runs 16 residues.

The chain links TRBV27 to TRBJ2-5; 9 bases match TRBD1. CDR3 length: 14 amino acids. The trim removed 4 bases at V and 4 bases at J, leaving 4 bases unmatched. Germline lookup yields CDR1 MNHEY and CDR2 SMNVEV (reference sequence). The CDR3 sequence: CASSSWDRVETQYF. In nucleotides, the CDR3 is TGTGCCAGCAGTTCCTGGGACAGGGTAGAGACCCAGTACTTC.

CDR3 nucleotide sequence: TGCAGTGCTAACAACGGAGATACGCAGTATTTT. It is translated as CSANNGDTQYF. The V and J genes are TRBV20-1 and TRBJ2-3; D not certain. The CDR3 sequence is 11 residues long. The ends were cut back, 4 bases at V and 5 bases at J, with 7 bases in the middle. Germline-derived CDR1 and CDR2 are DFQATT and SNEGSKA (reference sequence).

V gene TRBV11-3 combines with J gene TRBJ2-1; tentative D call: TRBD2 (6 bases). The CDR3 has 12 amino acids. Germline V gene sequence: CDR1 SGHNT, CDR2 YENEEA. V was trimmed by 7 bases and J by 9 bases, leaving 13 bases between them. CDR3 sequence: CASTGSGSEQFF. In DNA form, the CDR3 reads TGTGCCAGCACGGGTAGCGGCAGTGAGCAGTTCTTC.

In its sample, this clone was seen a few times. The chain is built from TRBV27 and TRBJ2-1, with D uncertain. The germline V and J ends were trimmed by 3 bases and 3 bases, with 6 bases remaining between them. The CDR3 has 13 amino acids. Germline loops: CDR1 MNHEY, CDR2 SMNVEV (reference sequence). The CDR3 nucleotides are TGTGCCAGCAGTTTCCTCGACTACAATGAGCAGTTCTTC. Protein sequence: CASSFLDYNEQFF.

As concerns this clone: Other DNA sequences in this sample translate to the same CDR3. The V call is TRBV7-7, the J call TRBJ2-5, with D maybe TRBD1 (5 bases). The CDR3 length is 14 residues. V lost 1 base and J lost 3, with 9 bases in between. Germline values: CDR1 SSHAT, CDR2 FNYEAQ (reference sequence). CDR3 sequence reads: CASSLGSGKETQYF. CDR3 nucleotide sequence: TGTGCCAGCAGCTTAGGATCAGGGAAAGAGACCCAGTACTTC.

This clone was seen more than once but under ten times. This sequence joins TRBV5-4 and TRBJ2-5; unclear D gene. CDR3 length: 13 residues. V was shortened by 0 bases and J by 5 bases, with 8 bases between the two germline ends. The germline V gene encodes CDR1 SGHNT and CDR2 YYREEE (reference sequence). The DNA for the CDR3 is TGTGCCAGCAGCTTGGCGGCGAAGGAGACCCAGTACTTC. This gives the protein CASSLAAKETQYF.

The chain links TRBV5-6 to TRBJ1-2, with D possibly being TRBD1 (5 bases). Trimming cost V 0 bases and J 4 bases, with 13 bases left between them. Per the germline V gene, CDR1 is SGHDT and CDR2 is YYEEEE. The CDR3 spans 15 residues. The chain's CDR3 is CASSLGGATSYGYTF. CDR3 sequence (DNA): TGTGCCAGCAGCTTGGGGGGCGCGACCAGCTATGGCTACACCTTC.

CDR3 DNA: TGTGCCAGCAGTGGGGACCCCAATCAGCCCCAGCATTTT. This translates into CASSGDPNQPQHF. The chain recombines TRBV9 with TRBJ1-5; D perhaps matches TRBD1 (5 bases). Germline loops: CDR1 SGDLS, CDR2 YYNGEE. Trimming shortened V by 5 bases and J by 3 bases, and 9 bases separated the two germline ends. This CDR3 has 13 residues.

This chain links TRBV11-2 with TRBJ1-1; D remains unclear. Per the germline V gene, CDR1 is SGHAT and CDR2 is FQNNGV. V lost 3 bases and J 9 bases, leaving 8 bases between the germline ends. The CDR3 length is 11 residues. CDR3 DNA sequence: TGTGCCAGCAGCTTTGGGGAGCAAGCTTTCTTT. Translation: CASSFGEQAFF.

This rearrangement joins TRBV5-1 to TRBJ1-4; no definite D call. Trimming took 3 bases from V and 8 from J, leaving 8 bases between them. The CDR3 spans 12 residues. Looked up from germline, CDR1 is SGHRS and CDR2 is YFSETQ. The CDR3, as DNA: TGCGCCAGCAGCTCGGACGCAGAAAAACTGTTTTTT. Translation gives CASSSDAEKLFF.

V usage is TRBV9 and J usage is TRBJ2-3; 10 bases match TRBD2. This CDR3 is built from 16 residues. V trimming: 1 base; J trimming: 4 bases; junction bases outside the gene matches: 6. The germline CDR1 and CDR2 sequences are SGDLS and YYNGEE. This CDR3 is CASSVTGTSVADTQYF. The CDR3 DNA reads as TGTGCCAGCAGCGTAACCGGGACTAGCGTAGCAGATACGCAGTATTTT.

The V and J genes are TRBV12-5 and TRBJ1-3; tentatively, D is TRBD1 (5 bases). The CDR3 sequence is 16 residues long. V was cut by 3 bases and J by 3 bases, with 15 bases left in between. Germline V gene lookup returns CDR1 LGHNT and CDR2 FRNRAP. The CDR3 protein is CASGFGRVEGGNTIYF. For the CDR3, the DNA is TGTGCTAGTGGTTTCGGCAGGGTAGAGGGTGGAAACACCATATATTTT.

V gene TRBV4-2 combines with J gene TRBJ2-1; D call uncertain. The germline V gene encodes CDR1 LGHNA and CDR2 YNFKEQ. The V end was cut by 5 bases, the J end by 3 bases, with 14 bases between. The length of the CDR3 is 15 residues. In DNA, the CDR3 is TGTGCCAGCAGCGCACAAGGCGCGAGCTACAATGAGCAGTTCTTC. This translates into CASSAQGASYNEQFF.

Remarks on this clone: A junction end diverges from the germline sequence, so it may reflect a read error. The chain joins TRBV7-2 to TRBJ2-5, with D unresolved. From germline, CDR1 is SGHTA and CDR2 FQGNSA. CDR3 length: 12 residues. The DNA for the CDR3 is TGTGCCAGCAGCTTAGCGCTAACGAACCGACACTTC. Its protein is CASSLALTNRHF.

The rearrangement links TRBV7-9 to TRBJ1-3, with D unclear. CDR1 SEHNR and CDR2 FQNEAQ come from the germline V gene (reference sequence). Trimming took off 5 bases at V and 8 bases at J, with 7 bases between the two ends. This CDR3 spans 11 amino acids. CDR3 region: CASSREDTIYF. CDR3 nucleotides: TGTGCCAGCAGCCGGGAGGACACCATATATTTT.

This CDR3 is CASSVDARGSYEQYF. The DNA for the CDR3 is TGTGCCAGCAGCGTAGACGCCCGGGGATCCTACGAGCAGTACTTC. The rearrangement uses TRBV9 and TRBJ2-7; D perhaps matches TRBD2 (5 bases). Germline V gives CDR1 SGDLS, CDR2 YYNGEE. V dropped 0 bases and J dropped 1 base, with 11 bases sitting between them. This CDR3 is built from 15 residues.

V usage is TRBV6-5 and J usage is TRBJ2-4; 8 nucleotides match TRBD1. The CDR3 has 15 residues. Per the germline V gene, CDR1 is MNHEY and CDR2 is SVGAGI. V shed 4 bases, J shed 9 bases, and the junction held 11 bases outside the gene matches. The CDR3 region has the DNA TGTGCCAGCAGTTCTACGACAGGGGATTATAGCATTCAGTACTTC. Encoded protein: CASSSTTGDYSIQYF.

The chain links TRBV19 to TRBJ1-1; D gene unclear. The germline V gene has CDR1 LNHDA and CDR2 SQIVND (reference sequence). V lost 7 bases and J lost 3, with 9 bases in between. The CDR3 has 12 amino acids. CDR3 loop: CASTLGDTEAFF. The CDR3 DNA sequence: TGTGCCAGTACCCTTGGGGACACTGAAGCTTTCTTT. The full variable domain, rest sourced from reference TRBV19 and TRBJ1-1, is DGGITQSPKYLFRKEGQNVTLSCEQNLNHDAMYWYRQDPGQGLRLIYYSQIVNDFQKGDIAEGYSVSREKKESFPLTVTSAQKNPTAFYLCASTLGDTEAFFGQGTRLTVV.

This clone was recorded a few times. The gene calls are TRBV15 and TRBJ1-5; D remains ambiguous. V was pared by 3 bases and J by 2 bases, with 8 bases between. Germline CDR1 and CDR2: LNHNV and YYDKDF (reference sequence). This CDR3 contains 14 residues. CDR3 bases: TGTGCCACCAGCAGGGGATTAGGCAATCAGCCCCAGCATTTT. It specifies CATSRGLGNQPQHF.

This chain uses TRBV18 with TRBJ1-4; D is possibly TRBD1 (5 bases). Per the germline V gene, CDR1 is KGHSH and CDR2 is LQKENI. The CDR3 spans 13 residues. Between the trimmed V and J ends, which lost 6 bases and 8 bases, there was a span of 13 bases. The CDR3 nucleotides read TGTGCCAGCTCCGGCCTGGAGGGGGAAAAACTGTTTTTT. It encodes CASSGLEGEKLFF. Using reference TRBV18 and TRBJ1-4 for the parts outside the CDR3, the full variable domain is NAGVMQNPRHLVRRRGQEARLRCSPMKGHSHVYWYRQLPEEGLKFMVYLQKENIIDESGMPKERFSAEFPKEGPSILRIQQVVRGDSAAYFCASSGLEGEKLFFGSGTQLSVL.

CDR3 sequence (DNA): TGTGCCAGCAGCCTGCCCGGGACAGGGGGTGAAAAACTGTTTTTT. It specifies CASSLPGTGGEKLFF. The J gene is TRBJ1-4, the V gene TRBV5-6, with 11 bases identical to TRBD1. V was clipped by 4 bases and J by 7 bases; unmatched bases: 6. The CDR3 spans 15 residues. Looked up from germline, CDR1 is SGHDT and CDR2 is YYEEEE.